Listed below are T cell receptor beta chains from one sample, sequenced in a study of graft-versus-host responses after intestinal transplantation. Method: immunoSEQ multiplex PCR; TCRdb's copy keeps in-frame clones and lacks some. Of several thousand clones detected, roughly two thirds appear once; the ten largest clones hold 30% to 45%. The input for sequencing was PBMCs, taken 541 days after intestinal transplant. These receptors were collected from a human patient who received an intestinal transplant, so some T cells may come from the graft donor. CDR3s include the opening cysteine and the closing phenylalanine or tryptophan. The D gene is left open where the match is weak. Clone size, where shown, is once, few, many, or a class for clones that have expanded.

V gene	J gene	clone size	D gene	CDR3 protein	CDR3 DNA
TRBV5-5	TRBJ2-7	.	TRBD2	CASSFRTSGSRYEQYF	TGTGCCAGCAGCTTCCGGACTAGCGGGTCCCGCTACGAGCAGTACTTC
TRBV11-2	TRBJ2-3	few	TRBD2	CASSHGTSGGDTQYF	TGTGCCAGCAGTCACGGGACTAGCGGGGGTGATACGCAGTATTTT
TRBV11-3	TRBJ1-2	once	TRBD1	CASSSTGTGSDYTF	TGTGCCAGCAGCTCCACCGGGACAGGGTCCGACTACACCTTC
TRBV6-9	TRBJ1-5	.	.	CASSESSQGGHQPQHF	TGTGCCAGCAGTGAATCCTCGCAGGGAGGACATCAGCCCCAGCATTTT
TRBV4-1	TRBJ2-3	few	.	CASSQDSGYTPDTQYF	TGCGCCAGCAGCCAAGACAGCGGGTATACACCAGATACGCAGTATTTT
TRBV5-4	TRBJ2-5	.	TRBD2	CASSPGGSAETQYF	TGTGCCAGCAGCCCCGGGGGGTCTGCGGAGACCCAGTACTTC
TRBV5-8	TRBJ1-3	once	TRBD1	CASSLTAGGSGNTIYF	TGTGCCAGCAGCTTGACCGCAGGGGGCTCTGGAAACACCATATATTTT
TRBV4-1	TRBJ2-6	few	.	CASSQDTGSGANVLTF	TGCGCCAGCAGCCAAGATACAGGTTCTGGGGCCAACGTCCTGACTTTC
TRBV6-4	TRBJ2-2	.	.	CALSAKGHTGELFF	TGTGCCCTCAGTGCAAAGGGCCACACCGGGGAGCTGTTTTTT
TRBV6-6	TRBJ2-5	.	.	CASGGTYQETQYF	TGTGCCAGCGGGGGGACGTACCAAGAGACCCAGTACTTC
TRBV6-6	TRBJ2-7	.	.	CASSYSKGGGYEQYF	TGTGCCAGCAGTTACTCAAAAGGGGGAGGATACGAGCAGTACTTC
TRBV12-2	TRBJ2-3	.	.	CASAGDTQYF	TGTGCCAGCGCGGGAGATACGCAGTATTTT
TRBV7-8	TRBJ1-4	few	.	CASSHPGYTNEKLFF	TGCGCCAGCAGCCATCCGGGGTATACTAATGAAAAACTGTTTTTT
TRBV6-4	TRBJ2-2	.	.	CASSVGGDTGELFF	TGTGCCAGCAGTGTAGGGGGGGACACCGGGGAGCTGTTTTTT
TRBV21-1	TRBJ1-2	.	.	CASKGYSYTF	TGTGCCAGCAAAGGGTATAGCTACACCTTC
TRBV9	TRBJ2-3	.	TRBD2	CASSVASGGGDTQYF	TGTGCCAGCAGCGTAGCTAGCGGGGGGGGAGATACGCAGTATTTT
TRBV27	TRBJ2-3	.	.	CASSLATTDTQYF	TGTGCCAGCAGTTTAGCGACCACAGATACGCAGTATTTT
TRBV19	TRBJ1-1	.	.	CASSRGGIMNTEAFF	TGTGCCAGTAGTAGAGGAGGGATCATGAACACTGAAGCTTTCTTT
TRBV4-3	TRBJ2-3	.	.	CASSQVRADTQYF	TGCGCCAGCAGCCAAGTCCGGGCCGATACGCAGTATTTT
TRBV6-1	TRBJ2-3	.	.	CASSESVKSTDTQYF	TGTGCCAGCAGTGAAAGCGTTAAATCCACAGATACGCAGTATTTT
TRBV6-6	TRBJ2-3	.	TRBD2	CASSTLAGYTDTQYF	TGTGCCAGCAGTACCTTAGCGGGCTACACAGATACGCAGTATTTT
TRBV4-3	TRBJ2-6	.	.	CASSQDRGGANVLTF	TGCGCCAGCAGCCAAGATCGGGGTGGGGCCAACGTCCTGACTTTC
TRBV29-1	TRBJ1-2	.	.	CSVGGLWGNFGYTF	TGCAGCGTTGGGGGCCTATGGGGTAATTTTGGCTACACCTTC
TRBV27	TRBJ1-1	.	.	CASRGPYLTEAFF	TGTGCCAGCAGGGGACCTTACTTAACTGAAGCTTTCTTT
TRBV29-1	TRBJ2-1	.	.	CSVVGGQSSSYNEQFF	TGCAGCGTTGTGGGGGGACAGTCGAGCTCCTACAATGAGCAGTTCTTC
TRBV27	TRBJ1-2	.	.	CASSLSKGGYTF	TGTGCCAGCAGTTTATCGAAGGGTGGCTACACCTTC
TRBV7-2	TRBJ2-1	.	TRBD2	CASRSRTSGNNEQFF	TGTGCCAGCAGGTCGAGGACTAGCGGAAACAATGAGCAGTTCTTC
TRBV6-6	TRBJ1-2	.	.	CASSSFQTGYTF	TGTGCCAGCAGTTCCTTTCAAACTGGCTACACCTTC
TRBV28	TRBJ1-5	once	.	CASSFSPPQPQHF	TGTGCCAGCAGTTTTAGTCCCCCACAGCCCCAGCATTTT